The T cell receptor beta chain described here comes from a study of regulatory T cells in long-lasting Graves disease. Study-level findings and limits: TCR diversity was lower in persistent Graves' patients than in newly diagnosed ones. Tissue studied was limited to peripheral blood, excluding thyroid tissue.

This clonotype was seen repeatedly, ten times or more. Its target is unknown. Arm-PCR with iRepertoire HTBI primers amplified the CDR3 regions for these TCR beta libraries. TCRdb fed the multiplex PCR reads into MiXCR, producing one record per CDR3 protein. The sample consists of hundreds of thousands of distinct CDR3 sequences, roughly 16% of them appearing once. V was clipped by 3 bases and J by 5 bases; unmatched bases: 7. This CDR3 has 16 residues. Germline loops: CDR1 LNHNV, CDR2 YYDKDF (reference sequence). The time point denotes: newly diagnosed GD, antithyroid drugs for less than 3 months. The TCR library was made from RNA extracted from PBMCs. A further study also used this sample, focusing on T cells in Graves' hyperthyroidism and ophthalmopathy. That source notes: In the blood, most expanded thyroid clonotypes above 0.001 appeared as well. Ophthalmopathy was separated from stable hyperthyroidism by a 13 V-J model.

The material was peripheral blood mononuclear cells (PBMCs), obtained at new diagnosis, from a patient treated with antithyroid drugs. This receptor was identified in a woman aged 25 to 39 with Graves disease. This chain links TRBV15 with TRBJ2-7; 13 nucleotides match TRBD2. CDR3 sequence (DNA): TGTGCCACCAGCAGGGGACTAGCGGGACTTGGCGACGAGCAGTACTTC. This gives the protein CATSRGLAGLGDEQYF.